Listed below are T cell receptor beta chains from one sample, sequenced in a study of blood T cells in healthy people across ages. TCRdb fed the 5' RACE reads into MiXCR, producing one record per CDR3 protein. The sample lists around 1,000,000 distinct CDR3 sequences, about 25% seen once, with 0.65% to 0.95% in the top ten. The same data also went into a second study, on T cells of mothers and their children.

The specimen was blood. These receptors were taken from a girl aged 2-9 years in good health. The CDR3 runs from the conserved cysteine through the conserved F or W. Fields, in order: J gene, CDR3 length, clone size, V gene, D gene, CDR3 DNA, CDR3 protein. D genes are given only for firm matches. Clone size, where shown, is once, few, many, or a class for clones that have expanded.

>TRBJ1-2|14|.|TRBV7-2|.
TGTGCCAGCAGCTTAGTAGTCAGTAACTATGGCTACACCTTC
CASSLVVSNYGYTF
>TRBJ2-3|19|few|TRBV28|TRBD1
TGTGCCAGCACCACCCAAAGGGTCGGGGCCAGGGGGAGCACAGATACGCAGTATTTT
CASTTQRVGARGSTDTQYF
>TRBJ2-3|15|.|TRBV6-1|.
TGTGCCAGCGGCCAACGGGAGCCTATCACAGATACGCAGTATTTT
CASGQREPITDTQYF
>TRBJ2-1|17|.|TRBV12-5|.
TGTGCTAGTGGTTTGGTTCCAATGGGGAGCTCCTACAATGAGCAGTTCTTC
CASGLVPMGSSYNEQFF
>TRBJ2-7|15|few|TRBV20-1|TRBD2
TGCAGTGCTAGTCCCGGGACTAGCGGGAGCTACGAGCAGTACTTC
CSASPGTSGSYEQYF
>TRBJ2-1|16|few|TRBV10-3|TRBD1
TGTGCCATCAGTGAATCGGGACAGGAACAGTACAATGAGCAGTTCTTC
CAISESGQEQYNEQFF
>TRBJ1-4|14|.|TRBV7-3|.
TGTGCCAGCAGCTTACAGGAGGTTAATGAAAAACTGTTTTTT
CASSLQEVNEKLFF
>TRBJ2-1|13|.|TRBV3-1|.
TGTGCCAGCAGCGCCAGCAAAACGGGTGAGCAGTTCTTC
CASSASKTGEQFF
>TRBJ1-4|15|.|TRBV4-1|TRBD1
TGCGCCAGCAGCCAAGAGGGACAGCCCTATGAAAAACTGTTTTTT
CASSQEGQPYEKLFF
>TRBJ2-5|14|few|TRBV29-1|.
TGCAGCGTTGAAGCGGGAGCTGCAAAAGAGACCCAGTACTTC
CSVEAGAAKETQYF
>TRBJ2-3|15|.|TRBV5-5|.
TGTGCCAGCAGCACGACAGGTTATATCACAGATACGCAGTATTTT
CASSTTGYITDTQYF
>TRBJ2-1|15|.|TRBV6-4|.
TGCGCCAGCAGTTCTAAGGCGGGGACTTACAATGAGCAGTTCTTC
CASSSKAGTYNEQFF
>TRBJ1-1|14|few|TRBV7-2|.
TGTGCCAGCAGCCAAAACTGGCAGAACACTGAAGCTTTCTTT
CASSQNWQNTEAFF
>TRBJ2-7|15|.|TRBV7-2|TRBD2
TGTGCCAGCAGTAGTTTAGCGGGACTTTTTTACGAGCAGTACTTC
CASSSLAGLFYEQYF
>TRBJ2-7|16|once|TRBV20-1|.
TGCAGTGCTAGACCCTTCCCTGGACGTGTTTCCTACGAGCAGTACTTC
CSARPFPGRVSYEQYF
>TRBJ1-5|16|few|TRBV6-1|.
TGTGCCAGCATCGAGGATCCAGGGGTGCGAGATCAGCCCCAGCATTTT
CASIEDPGVRDQPQHF
>TRBJ2-5|14|.|TRBV12-3/TRBV12-4|.
TGTGCCAACAGTCCACCCGGGACCCAAGAGACCCAGTACTTC
CANSPPGTQETQYF
>TRBJ2-1|17|.|TRBV5-6|TRBD2
TGTGCCAGCAGCTTGGGTATATTAGCGGGAGCGATCAATGAGCAGTTCTTC
CASSLGILAGAINEQFF
>TRBJ2-1|12|few|TRBV24-1|TRBD2
TGTGCCGCGACTAGCGGGGGTAATGAGCAGTTCTTC
CAATSGGNEQFF
>TRBJ2-1|13|few|TRBV20-1|TRBD1
TGCAGTGCCCTTGGGACAGTCTACAATGAGCAGTTCTTC
CSALGTVYNEQFF
>TRBJ2-1|16|few|TRBV2|TRBD2
TGTGCCAGCAGGGAGGGTCCTAGCGGGGGGCAGAATGAGCAGTTCTTC
CASREGPSGGQNEQFF
>TRBJ1-5|13|.|TRBV14|.
TGTGCCAGCAGCCAAGGGGAAGGGCAGCCCCAGCATTTT
CASSQGEGQPQHF
>TRBJ2-7|13|many|TRBV12-3/TRBV12-4|.
TGTGCCAGCAGTTTAACAGGCTCCTACGAGCAGTACTTC
CASSLTGSYEQYF
>TRBJ1-4|13|few|TRBV7-9|.
TGTGCCAGCAGCCCCGAGACACGGGAAAAACTGTTTTTT
CASSPETREKLFF
>TRBJ2-2|15|few|TRBV4-1|TRBD1
TGCGCCAGCAGCCGAACGCAGGGGGCAAACGGGGAGCTGTTTTTT
CASSRTQGANGELFF
>TRBJ1-1|15|many|TRBV5-5|.
TGTGCCAGCAGCTTGGACCACTCTCGGGGCACTGAAGCTTTCTTT
CASSLDHSRGTEAFF
>TRBJ2-7|13|.|TRBV28|.
TGTGCCAGCCTAGGACAGTATTCCTACGAGCAGTACTTC
CASLGQYSYEQYF